A selection of T cell receptor beta chains follows, all from one sample in a study of siplizumab effects on memory and regulatory T cells. Some clones are missing from TCRdb's copy, which holds only in-frame ones; the method was immunoSEQ multiplex PCR. This table holds some 56,000 clones, around 97% found once. The sample was naive CD8+ T cells sorted from blood. Receptors originate from a human donor in good health. The CDR3 runs from the conserved cysteine through the conserved F or W. The D gene is left open where the match is weak. Clone size is stated in some rows and not others, as once, few, many or a class when expanded.

cdr3_length j_call v_call clone_size d_call cdr3_aa cdr3_nt
13 TRBJ2-7 TRBV27 NA NA CASSLRPTHEQYF TGTGCCAGCAGTTTACGGCCTACCCACGAGCAGTACTTC
11 TRBJ2-5 TRBV6-5 NA NA CASRGEETQYF TGTGCCAGCAGAGGGGAGGAGACCCAGTACTTC
17 TRBJ2-7 TRBV5-1 NA TRBD2 CASSLGTTSGRAYEQYF TGCGCCAGCAGCTTAGGAACGACTAGCGGGAGGGCCTACGAGCAGTACTTC
13 TRBJ2-7 TRBV4-3 NA NA CASSQVPSYEQYF TGCGCCAGCAGCCAAGTCCCCTCCTACGAGCAGTACTTC
15 TRBJ2-1 TRBV12-5 NA TRBD1 CASGLGQGGSNEQFF TGTGCTAGTGGCCTGGGACAGGGAGGGAGCAATGAGCAGTTCTTC
15 TRBJ2-3 TRBV7-9 NA TRBD2 CASSPSGRVTDTQYF TGTGCCAGCAGCCCCAGCGGGAGGGTGACAGATACGCAGTATTTT
15 TRBJ1-5 TRBV7-9 NA NA CASSSKGGSNQPQHF TGTGCCAGCAGCTCTAAAGGCGGTAGCAATCAGCCCCAGCATTTT
12 TRBJ2-2 TRBV25-1 NA NA CASSEFPGELFF TGTGCCAGCAGTGAATTTCCCGGGGAGCTGTTTTTT
15 TRBJ1-5 TRBV5-8 NA NA CATSRSNLKNQPQHF TGTGCCACTTCGAGGAGCAACCTTAAGAATCAGCCCCAGCATTTT
17 TRBJ2-6 TRBV27 NA TRBD2 CASSLRGGLSGANVLTF TGTGCCAGCAGTTTACGGGGGGGCCTCTCTGGGGCCAACGTCCTGACTTTC
17 TRBJ2-5 TRBV4-1 NA TRBD2 CASSQDSLAGVGKTQYF TGCGCCAGCAGCCAAGATAGCCTAGCGGGAGTGGGAAAGACCCAGTACTTC
13 TRBJ2-7 TRBV29-1 once TRBD1 CSVEDREAREQYF TGCAGCGTTGAGGACAGGGAGGCTCGGGAGCAGTACTTC
12 TRBJ1-2 TRBV30 NA NA CAWPRGHYGYTF TGTGCCTGGCCCCGGGGGCACTATGGCTACACCTTC
14 TRBJ2-7 TRBV27 NA NA CASSFLAGSYEQYF TGTGCCAGCAGTTTTCTTGCGGGGTCCTACGAGCAGTACTTC
16 TRBJ2-7 TRBV5-4 NA TRBD2 CASSQGLAGGQDEQYF TGTGCCAGCAGCCAGGGACTAGCGGGAGGCCAGGACGAGCAGTACTTC
20 TRBJ2-1 TRBV4-2 NA TRBD2 CASSQDLYSPSVAGVNEQFF TGTGCCAGCAGCCAAGACCTGTACAGTCCATCGGTAGCGGGAGTCAATGAGCAGTTCTTC
14 TRBJ1-6 TRBV7-6 NA NA CASSLGGVNSPLHF TGTGCCAGCAGCTTAGGGGGGGTTAATTCACCCCTCCACTTT